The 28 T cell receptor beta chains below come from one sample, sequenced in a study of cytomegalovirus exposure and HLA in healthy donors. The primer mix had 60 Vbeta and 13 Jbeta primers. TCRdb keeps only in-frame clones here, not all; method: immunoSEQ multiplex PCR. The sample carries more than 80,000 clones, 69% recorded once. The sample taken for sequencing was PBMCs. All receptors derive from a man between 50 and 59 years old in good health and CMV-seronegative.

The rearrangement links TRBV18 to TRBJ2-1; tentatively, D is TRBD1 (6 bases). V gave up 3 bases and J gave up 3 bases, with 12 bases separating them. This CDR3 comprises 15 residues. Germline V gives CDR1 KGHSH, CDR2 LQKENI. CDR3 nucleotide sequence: TGTGCCAGCTCACCGGGGGCAGGGGACTACAATGAGCAGTTCTTC. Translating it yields CASSPGAGDYNEQFF. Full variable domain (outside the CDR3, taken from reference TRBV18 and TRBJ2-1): NAGVMQNPRHLVRRRGQEARLRCSPMKGHSHVYWYRQLPEEGLKFMVYLQKENIIDESGMPKERFSAEFPKEGPSILRIQQVVRGDSAAYFCASSPGAGDYNEQFFGPGTRLTVL.

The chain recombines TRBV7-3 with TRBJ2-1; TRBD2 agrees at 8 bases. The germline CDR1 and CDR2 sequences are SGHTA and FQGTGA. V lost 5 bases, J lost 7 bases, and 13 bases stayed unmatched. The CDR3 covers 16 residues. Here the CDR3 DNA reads TGTGCCAGCAGCACAACTCGGGGGGGGAGGGTGAATGAGCAGTTCTTC. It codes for CASSTTRGGRVNEQFF.

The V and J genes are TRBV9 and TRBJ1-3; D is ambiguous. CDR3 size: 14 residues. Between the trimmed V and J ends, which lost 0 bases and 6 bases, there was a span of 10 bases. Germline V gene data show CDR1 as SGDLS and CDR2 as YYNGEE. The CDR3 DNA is TGTGCCAGCAGCGTAGGTGGCACCACAAACACCATATATTTT. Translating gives CASSVGGTTNTIYF.

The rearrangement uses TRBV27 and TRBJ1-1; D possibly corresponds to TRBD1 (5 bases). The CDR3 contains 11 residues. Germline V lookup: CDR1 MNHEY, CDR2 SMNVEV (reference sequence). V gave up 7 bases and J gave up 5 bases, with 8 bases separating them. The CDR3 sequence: CASKRGTEAFF. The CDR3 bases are TGTGCCAGCAAAAGGGGTACTGAAGCTTTCTTT.

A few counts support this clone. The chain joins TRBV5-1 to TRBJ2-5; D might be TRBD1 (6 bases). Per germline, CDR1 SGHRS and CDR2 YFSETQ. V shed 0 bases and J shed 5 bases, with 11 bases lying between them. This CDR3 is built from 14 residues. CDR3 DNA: TGCGCCAGCAGCTTGGCTAGTAGGGGGGAGACCCAGTACTTC. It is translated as CASSLASRGETQYF.

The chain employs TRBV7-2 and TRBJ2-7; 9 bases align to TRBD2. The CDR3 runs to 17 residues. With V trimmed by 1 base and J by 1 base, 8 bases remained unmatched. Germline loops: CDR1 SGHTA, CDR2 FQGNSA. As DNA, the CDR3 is TGTGCCAGCAGCTTAGGATCTACTAGCGGGTTTTCCTACGAGCAGTACGTC. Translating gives CASSLGSTSGFSYEQYV.

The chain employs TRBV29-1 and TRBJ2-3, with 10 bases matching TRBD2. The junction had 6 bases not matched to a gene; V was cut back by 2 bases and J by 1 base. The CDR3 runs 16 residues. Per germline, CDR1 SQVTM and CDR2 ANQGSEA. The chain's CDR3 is CSVEKPGLARTDTQYF. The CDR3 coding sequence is TGCAGCGTTGAAAAACCGGGACTAGCGCGCACAGATACGCAGTATTTT.

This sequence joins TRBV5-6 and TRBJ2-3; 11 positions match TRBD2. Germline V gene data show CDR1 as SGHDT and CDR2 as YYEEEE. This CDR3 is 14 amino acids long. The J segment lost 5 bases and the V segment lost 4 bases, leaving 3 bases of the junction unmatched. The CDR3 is CASSMGLAEDTQYF. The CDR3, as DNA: TGTGCCAGCAGCATGGGACTAGCGGAAGATACGCAGTATTTT.

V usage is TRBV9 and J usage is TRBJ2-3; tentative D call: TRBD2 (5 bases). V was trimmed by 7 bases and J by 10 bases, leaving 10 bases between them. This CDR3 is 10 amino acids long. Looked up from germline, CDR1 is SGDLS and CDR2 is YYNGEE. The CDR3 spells CASGRGPQYF. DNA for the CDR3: TGTGCCAGCGGGCGCGGGCCGCAGTATTTT.

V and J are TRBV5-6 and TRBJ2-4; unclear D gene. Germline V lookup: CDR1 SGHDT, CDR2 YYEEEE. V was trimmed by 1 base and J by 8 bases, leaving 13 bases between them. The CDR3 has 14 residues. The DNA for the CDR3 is TGTGCCAGCAGCTTGACAGACGAGTTGCACATTCAGTACTTC. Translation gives CASSLTDELHIQYF.

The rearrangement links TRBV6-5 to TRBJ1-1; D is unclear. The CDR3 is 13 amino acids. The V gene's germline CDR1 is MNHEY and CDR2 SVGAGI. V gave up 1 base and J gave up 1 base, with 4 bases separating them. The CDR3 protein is CASSYWQNTEAFF. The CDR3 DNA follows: TGTGCCAGCAGTTACTGGCAGAACACTGAAGCTTTCTTT.

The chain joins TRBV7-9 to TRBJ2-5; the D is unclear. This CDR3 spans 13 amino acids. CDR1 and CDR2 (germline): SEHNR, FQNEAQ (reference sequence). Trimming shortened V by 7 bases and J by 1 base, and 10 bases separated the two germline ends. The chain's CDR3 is CASTWPSQETQYF. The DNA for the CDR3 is TGTGCCAGCACTTGGCCCTCCCAAGAGACCCAGTACTTC.

The CDR3 region is CATSRDRGNSNQPQHF. CDR3 sequence (DNA): TGTGCCACCAGCAGAGATCGGGGGAATAGCAATCAGCCCCAGCATTTT. The V and J genes are TRBV15 and TRBJ1-5, with D possibly being TRBD1 (5 bases). The CDR3 covers 16 residues. CDR1 and CDR2 from the germline V gene are LNHNV and YYDKDF (reference sequence). V was shortened by 0 bases and J by 0 bases, with 9 bases between the two germline ends.

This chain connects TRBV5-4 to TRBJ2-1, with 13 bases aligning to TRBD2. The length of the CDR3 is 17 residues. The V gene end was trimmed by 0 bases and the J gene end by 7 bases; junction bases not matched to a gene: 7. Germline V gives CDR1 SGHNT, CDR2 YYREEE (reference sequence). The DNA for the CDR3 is TGTGCCAGCAGCTTGGTATGGACTAGCGGGAGTCCGAATGAGCAGTTCTTC. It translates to CASSLVWTSGSPNEQFF.

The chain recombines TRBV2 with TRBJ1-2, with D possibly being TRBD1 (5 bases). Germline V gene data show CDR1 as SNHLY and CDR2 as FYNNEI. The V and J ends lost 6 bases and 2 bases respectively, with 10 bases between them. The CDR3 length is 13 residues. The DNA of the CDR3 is TGTGCCAGCAGGAAAGGGGCGAACTATGGCTACACCTTC. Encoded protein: CASRKGANYGYTF.

CDR3 bases: TGCGCCAGCAGCCAGATCCGGGTTAATTCACCCCTCCACTTT. It codes for CASSQIRVNSPLHF. V usage is TRBV4-1 and J usage is TRBJ1-6; no definite D call. The germline V gene has CDR1 MGHRA and CDR2 YSYEKL. Trimming left V 3 bases short and J 6 bases short, with 9 bases between. CDR3 length: 14 amino acids.

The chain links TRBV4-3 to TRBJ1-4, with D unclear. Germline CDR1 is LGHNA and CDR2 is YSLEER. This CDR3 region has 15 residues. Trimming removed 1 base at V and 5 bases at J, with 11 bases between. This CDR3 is CASSQVRGYNEKLFF. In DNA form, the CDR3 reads TGCGCCAGCAGCCAAGTTCGAGGCTACAATGAAAAACTGTTTTTT.

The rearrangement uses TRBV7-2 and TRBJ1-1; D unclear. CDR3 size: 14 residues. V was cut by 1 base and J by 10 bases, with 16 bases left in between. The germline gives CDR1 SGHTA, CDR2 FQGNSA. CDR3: CASSLVPAERLAFF. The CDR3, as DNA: TGTGCCAGCAGCTTAGTCCCGGCTGAGAGGTTAGCTTTCTTT.

This CDR3 reads CASSLAWLRPEAKNIQYF. DNA for the CDR3: TGTGCCAGCAGCTTGGCCTGGCTAAGGCCGGAGGCCAAAAACATTCAGTACTTC. This chain joins TRBV5-4 and TRBJ2-4; D is ambiguous. The germline gives CDR1 SGHNT, CDR2 YYREEE (reference sequence). The CDR3 runs to 18 residues. The V end was cut by 0 bases, the J end by 1 base, with 17 bases between.

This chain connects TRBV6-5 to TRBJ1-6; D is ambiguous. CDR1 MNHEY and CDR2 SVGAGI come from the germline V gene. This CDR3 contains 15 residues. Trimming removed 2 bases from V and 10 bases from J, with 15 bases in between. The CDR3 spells CASSYDGSPSSPLHF. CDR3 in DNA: TGTGCCAGCAGTTACGACGGCAGCCCTAGCTCACCCCTCCACTTT.

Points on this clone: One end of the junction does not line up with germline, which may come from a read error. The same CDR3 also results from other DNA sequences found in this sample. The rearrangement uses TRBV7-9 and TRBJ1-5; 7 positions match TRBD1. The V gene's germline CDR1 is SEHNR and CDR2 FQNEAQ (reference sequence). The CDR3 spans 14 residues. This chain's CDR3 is CASSGDRLQGPQHF. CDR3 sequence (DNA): TGCGCCAGCAGCGGGGACAGACTACAAGGGCCCCAGCATTTT.

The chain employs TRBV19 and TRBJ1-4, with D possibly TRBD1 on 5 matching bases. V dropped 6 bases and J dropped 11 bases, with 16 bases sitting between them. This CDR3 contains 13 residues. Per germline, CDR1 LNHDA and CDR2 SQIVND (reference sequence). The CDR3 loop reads CASSPRGRRKLFF. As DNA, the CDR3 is TGTGCCAGTAGCCCTAGGGGAAGAAGGAAACTGTTTTTT.

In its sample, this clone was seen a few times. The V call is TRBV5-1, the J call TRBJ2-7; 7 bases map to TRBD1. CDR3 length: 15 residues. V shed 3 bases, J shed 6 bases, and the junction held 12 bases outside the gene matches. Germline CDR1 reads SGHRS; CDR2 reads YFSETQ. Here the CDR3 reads CASSSLTGSALEQYF. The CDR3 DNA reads TGCGCCAGCAGCTCGTTGACAGGGTCGGCTCTCGAGCAGTACTTC. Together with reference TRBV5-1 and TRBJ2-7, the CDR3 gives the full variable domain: KAGVTQTPRYLIKTRGQQVTLSCSPISGHRSVSWYQQTPGQGLQFLFEYFSETQRNKGNFPGRFSGRQFSNSRSEMNVSTLELGDSALYLCASSSLTGSALEQYFGPGTRLTVT.

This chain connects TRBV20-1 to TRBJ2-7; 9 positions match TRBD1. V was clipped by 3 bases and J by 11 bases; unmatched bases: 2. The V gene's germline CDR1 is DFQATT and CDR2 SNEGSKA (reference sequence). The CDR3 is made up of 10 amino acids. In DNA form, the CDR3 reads TGCAGTGCTAGCCGGGACAGGGAGTACTTC. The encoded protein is CSASRDREYF.

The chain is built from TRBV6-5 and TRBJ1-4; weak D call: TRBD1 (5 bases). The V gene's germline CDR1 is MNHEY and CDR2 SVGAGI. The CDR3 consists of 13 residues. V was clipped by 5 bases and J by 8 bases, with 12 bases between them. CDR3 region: CASSMDPGEKLFF. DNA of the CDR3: TGTGCCAGCAGTATGGACCCAGGGGAAAAACTGTTTTTT.

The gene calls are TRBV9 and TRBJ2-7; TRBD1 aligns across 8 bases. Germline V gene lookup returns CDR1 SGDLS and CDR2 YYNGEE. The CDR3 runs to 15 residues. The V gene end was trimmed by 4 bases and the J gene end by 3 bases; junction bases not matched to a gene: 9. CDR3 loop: CASSPGTGEDYEQYV. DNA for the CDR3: TGTGCCAGCAGCCCTGGGACAGGCGAGGACTACGAGCAGTACGTC.

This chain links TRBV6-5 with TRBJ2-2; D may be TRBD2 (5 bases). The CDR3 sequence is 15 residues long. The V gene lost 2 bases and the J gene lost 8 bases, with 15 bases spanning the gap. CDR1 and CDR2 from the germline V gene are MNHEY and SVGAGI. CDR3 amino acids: CASSYRGILAGELFF. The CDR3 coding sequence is TGTGCCAGCAGTTACCGAGGCATCCTAGCTGGGGAGCTGTTTTTT.

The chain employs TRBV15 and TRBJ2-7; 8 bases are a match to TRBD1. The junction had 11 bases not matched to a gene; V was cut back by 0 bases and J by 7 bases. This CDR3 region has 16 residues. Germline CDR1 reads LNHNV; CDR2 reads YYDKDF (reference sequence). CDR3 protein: CATSRDRGTGSGEQYF. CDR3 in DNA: TGTGCCACCAGCAGAGATCGTGGGACAGGCAGCGGGGAGCAGTACTTC. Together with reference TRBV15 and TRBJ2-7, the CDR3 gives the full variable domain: DAMVIQNPRYQVTQFGKPVTLSCSQTLNHNVMYWYQQKSSQAPKLLFHYYDKDFNNEADTPDNFQSRRPNTSFCFLDIRSPGLGDTAMYLCATSRDRGTGSGEQYFGPGTRLTVT.